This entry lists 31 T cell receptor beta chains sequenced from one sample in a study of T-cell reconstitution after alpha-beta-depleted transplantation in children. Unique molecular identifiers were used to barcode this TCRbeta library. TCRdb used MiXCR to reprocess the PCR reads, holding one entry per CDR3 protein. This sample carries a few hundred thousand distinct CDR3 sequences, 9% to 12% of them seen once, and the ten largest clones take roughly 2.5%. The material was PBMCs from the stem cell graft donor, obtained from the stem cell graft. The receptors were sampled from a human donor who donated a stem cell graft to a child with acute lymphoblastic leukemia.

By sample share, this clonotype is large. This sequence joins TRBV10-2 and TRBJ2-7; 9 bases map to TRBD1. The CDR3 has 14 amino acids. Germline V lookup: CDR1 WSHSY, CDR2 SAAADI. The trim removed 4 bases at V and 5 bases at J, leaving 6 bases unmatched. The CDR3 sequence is CASSVETGGNEQYF. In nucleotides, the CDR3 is TGCGCCAGCAGTGTGGAGACAGGGGGTAACGAGCAGTACTTC.

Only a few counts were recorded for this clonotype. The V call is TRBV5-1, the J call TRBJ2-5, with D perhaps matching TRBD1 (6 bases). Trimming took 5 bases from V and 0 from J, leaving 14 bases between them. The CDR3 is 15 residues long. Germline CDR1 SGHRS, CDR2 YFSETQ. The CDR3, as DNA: TGCGCCAGCAGTCCGCCGGGACAAAACCAAGAGACCCAGTACTTC. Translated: CASSPPGQNQETQYF.

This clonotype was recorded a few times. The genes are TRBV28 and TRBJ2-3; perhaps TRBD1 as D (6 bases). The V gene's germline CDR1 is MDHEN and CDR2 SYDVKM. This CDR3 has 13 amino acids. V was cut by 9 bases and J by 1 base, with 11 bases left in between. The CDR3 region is CASLKGGTDTQYF. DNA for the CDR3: TGTGCCAGTCTAAAGGGGGGCACAGATACGCAGTATTTT. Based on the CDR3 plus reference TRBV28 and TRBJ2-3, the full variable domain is DVKVTQSSRYLVKRTGEKVFLECVQDMDHENMFWYRQDPGLGLRLIYFSYDVKMKEKGDIPEGYSVSREKKERFSLILESASTNQTSMYLCASLKGGTDTQYFGPGTRLTVL.

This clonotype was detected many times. DNA for the CDR3: TGCAGTATCAGTACCCCCTATACCTACGAGCAGTACTTC. Translated: CSISTPYTYEQYF. The chain couples TRBV29-1 to TRBJ2-7, with D hard to call. CDR3 size: 13 residues. Germline V CDR1 and CDR2: SQVTM, ANQGSEA.

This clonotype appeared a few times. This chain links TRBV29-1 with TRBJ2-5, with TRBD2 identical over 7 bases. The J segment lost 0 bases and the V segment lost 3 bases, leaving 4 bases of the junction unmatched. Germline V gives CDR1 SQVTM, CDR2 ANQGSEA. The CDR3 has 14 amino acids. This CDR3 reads CSVELAEYQETQYF. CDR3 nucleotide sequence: TGCAGCGTTGAGCTAGCGGAGTACCAAGAGACCCAGTACTTC.

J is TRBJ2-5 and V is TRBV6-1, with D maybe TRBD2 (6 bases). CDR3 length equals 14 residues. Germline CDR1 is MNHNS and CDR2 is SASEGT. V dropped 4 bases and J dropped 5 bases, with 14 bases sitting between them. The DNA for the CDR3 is TGTGCCAGCAGTGTAGTACTAGCTGGGGAGACCCAGTACTTC. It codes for CASSVVLAGETQYF.

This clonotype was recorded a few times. The CDR3 sequence is CASSQVPSSGSRSEQYF. CDR3 sequence (DNA): TGCGCCAGCAGCCAGGTACCTTCTAGCGGGAGTAGATCCGAGCAGTACTTC. This sequence joins TRBV4-1 and TRBJ2-7; the match to TRBD2 covers 10 bases. Germline assignment: CDR1 MGHRA and CDR2 YSYEKL. J was trimmed by 6 bases and V by 3 bases; bases with no gene match: 14. CDR3 length equals 17 residues.

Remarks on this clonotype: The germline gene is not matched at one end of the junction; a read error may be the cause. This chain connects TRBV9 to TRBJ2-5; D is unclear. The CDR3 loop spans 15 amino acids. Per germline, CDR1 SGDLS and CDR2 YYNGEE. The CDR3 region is CASSVGISSAETQCF. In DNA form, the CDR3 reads TGTGCCAGCAGCGTAGGAATTAGCAGCGCAGAGACCCAGTGCTTC.

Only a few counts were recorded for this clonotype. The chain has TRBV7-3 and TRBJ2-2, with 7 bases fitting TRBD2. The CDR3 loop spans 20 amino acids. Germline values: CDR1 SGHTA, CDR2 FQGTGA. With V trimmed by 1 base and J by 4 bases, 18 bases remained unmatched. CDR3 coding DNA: TGTGCCAGCAGCTTAATGTACGGCGGGAGTATGCCCTCGGTCACCGGGGAGCTGTTTTTT. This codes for CASSLMYGGSMPSVTGELFF.

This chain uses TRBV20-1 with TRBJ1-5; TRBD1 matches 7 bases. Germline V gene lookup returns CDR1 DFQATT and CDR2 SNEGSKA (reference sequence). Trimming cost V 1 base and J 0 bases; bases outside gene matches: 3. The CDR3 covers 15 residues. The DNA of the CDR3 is TGCAGTGCTAGAGTCGGGACAGATAGCAATCAGCCCCAGCATTTT. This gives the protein CSARVGTDSNQPQHF.

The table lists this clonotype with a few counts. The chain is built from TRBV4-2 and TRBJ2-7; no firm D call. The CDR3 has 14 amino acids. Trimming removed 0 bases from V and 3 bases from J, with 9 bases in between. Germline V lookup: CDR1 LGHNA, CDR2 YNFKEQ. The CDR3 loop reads CASSQDENLYEQYF. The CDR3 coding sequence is TGTGCCAGCAGCCAAGATGAGAACCTCTACGAGCAGTACTTC.

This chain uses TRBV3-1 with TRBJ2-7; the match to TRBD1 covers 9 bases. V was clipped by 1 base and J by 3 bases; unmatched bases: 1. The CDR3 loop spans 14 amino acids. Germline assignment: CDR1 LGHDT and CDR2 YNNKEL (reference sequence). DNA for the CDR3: TGTGCCAGCAGCCAAGCGGGACAGGGCTACGAGCAGTACTTC. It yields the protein CASSQAGQGYEQYF.

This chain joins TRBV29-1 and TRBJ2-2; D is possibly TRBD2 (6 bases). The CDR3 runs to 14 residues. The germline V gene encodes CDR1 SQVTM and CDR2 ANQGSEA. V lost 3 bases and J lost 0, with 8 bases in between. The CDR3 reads CSVERGANTGELFF. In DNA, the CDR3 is TGCAGCGTTGAGCGCGGGGCGAACACCGGGGAGCTGTTTTTT.

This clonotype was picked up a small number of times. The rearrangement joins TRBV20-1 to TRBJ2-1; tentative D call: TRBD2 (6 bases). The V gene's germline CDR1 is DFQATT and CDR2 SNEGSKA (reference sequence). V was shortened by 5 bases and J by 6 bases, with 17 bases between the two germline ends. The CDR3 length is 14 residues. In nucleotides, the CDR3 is TGCAGTGCTGTGGAGGGGCGCTCCCCCAATGAGCAGTTCTTC. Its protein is CSAVEGRSPNEQFF.

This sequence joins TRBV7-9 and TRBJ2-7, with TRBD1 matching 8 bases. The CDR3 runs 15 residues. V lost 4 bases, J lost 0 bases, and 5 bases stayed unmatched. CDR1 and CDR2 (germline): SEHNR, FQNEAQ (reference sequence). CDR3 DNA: TGTGCCAGCAGCTATGGACAGGGCAACTCCTACGAGCAGTACTTC. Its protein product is CASSYGQGNSYEQYF.

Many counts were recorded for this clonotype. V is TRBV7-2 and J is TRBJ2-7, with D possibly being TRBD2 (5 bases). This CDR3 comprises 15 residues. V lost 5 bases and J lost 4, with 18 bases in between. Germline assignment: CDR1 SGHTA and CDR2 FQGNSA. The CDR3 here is CASSLAQLVSYEQYF. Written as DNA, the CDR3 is TGTGCCAGCAGCCTCGCACAACTAGTGTCTTACGAGCAGTACTTC. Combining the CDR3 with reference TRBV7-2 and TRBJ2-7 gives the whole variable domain GAGVSQSPSNKVTEKGKDVELRCDPISGHTALYWYRQSLGQGLEFLIYFQGNSAPDKSGLPSDRFSAERTGGSVSTLTIQRTQQEDSAVYLCASSLAQLVSYEQYFGPGTRLTVT.

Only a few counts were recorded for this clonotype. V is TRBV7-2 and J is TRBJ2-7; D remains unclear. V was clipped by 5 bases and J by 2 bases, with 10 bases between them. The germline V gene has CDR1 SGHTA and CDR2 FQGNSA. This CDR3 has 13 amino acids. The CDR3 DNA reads TGTGCCAGCAGCCTCTACTTTCCCTACGAGCAGTACTTC. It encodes CASSLYFPYEQYF.

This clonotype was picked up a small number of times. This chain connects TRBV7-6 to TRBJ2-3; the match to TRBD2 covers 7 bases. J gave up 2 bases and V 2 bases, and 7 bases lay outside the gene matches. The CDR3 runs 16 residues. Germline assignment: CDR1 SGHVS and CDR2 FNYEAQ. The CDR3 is CASSLLAEPVTDTQYF. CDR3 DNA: TGTGCCAGCAGCTTACTAGCGGAGCCCGTCACAGATACGCAGTATTTT.

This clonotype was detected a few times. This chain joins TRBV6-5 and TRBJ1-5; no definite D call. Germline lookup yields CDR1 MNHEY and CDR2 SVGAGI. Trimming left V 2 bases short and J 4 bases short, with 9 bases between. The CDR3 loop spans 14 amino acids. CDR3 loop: CASSYGSRNQPQHF. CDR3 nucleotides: TGTGCCAGCAGTTACGGGTCACGAAATCAGCCCCAGCATTTT.

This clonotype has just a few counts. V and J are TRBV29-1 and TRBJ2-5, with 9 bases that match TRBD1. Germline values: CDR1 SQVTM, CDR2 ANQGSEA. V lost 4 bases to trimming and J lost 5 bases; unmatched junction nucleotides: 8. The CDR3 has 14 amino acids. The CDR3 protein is CSVVGQGIGETQYF. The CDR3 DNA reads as TGCAGCGTTGTAGGACAGGGGATCGGTGAGACCCAGTACTTC.

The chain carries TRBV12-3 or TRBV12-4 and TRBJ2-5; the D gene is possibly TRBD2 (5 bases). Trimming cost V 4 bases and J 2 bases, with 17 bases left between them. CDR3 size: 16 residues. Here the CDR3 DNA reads TGTGCCAGCAGTTCTCCGACTACAGCCCGTCAAGAGACCCAGTACTTC. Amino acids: CASSSPTTARQETQYF.

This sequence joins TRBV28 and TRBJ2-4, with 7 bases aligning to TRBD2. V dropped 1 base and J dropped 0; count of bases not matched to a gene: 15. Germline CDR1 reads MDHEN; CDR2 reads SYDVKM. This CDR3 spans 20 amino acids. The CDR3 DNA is TGTGCCAGCAGTTTATTGGGGCGGGACTATAGGGAGTTAGCCAAAAACATTCAGTACTTC. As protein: CASSLLGRDYRELAKNIQYF.

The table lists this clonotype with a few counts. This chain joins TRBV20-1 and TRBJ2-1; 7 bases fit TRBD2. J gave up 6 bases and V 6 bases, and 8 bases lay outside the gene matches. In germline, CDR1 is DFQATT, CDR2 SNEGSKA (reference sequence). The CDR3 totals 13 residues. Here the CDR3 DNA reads TGCAGTGCGTTTGGCGGGAGAAGCAATGAGCAGTTCTTC. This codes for CSAFGGRSNEQFF.

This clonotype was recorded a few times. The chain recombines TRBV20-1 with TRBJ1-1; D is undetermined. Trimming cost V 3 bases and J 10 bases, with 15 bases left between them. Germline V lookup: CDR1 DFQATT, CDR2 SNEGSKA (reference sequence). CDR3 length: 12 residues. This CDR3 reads CSASGRRWGAFF. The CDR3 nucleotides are TGCAGTGCTAGTGGCCGAAGATGGGGAGCTTTCTTT.

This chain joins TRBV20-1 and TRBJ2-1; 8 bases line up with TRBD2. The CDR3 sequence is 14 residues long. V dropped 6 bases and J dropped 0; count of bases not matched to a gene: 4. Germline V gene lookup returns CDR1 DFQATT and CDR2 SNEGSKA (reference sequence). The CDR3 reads CSAQLADSYNEQFF. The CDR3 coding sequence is TGCAGTGCGCAACTAGCGGACTCCTACAATGAGCAGTTCTTC.

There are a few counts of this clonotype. Here the CDR3 reads CASSAPGQWNSGANVLTF. The CDR3 region has the DNA TGTGCCAGCAGCGCCCCGGGACAGTGGAATTCTGGGGCCAACGTCCTGACTTTC. The chain uses TRBV5-6 and TRBJ2-6, with TRBD1 identical over 7 bases. Germline CDR1 is SGHDT and CDR2 is YYEEEE. The CDR3 consists of 18 residues. J lost 1 base, V lost 4 bases, and 11 bases had no gene match.

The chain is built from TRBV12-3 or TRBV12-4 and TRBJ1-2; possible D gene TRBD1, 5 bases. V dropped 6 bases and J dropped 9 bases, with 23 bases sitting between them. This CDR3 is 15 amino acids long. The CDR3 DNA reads TGTGCCAGCAGCCCAGTCGGGGGAGGCAGTATGAGCTACACCTTC. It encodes CASSPVGGGSMSYTF.

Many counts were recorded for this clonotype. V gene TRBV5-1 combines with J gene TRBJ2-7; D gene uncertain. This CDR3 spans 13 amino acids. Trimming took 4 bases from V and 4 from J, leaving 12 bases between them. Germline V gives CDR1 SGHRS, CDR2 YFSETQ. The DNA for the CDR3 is TGCGCCAGCAGCCCGGACCCTCGGTACGAGCAGTACTTC. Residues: CASSPDPRYEQYF.

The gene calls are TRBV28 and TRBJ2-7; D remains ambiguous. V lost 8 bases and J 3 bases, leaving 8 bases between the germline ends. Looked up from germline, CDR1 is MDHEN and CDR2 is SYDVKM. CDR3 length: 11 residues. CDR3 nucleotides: TGTGCCAGCCACTCCGTCTACGAGCAGTACTTC. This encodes CASHSVYEQYF.

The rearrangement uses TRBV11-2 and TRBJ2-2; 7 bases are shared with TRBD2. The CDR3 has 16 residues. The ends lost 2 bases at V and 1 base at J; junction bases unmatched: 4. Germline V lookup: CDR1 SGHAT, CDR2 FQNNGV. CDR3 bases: TGTGCCAGCAGCTTAAGGCCTAGCGGGAACACCGGGGAGCTGTTTTTT. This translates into CASSLRPSGNTGELFF.

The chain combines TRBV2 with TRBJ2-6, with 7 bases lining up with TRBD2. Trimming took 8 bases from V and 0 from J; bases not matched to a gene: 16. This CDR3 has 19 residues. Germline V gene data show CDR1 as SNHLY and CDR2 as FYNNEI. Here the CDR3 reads CASRERWGGEDSGANVLTF. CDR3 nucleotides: TGTGCCAGCCGGGAAAGGTGGGGGGGTGAAGACTCTGGGGCCAACGTCCTGACTTTC.